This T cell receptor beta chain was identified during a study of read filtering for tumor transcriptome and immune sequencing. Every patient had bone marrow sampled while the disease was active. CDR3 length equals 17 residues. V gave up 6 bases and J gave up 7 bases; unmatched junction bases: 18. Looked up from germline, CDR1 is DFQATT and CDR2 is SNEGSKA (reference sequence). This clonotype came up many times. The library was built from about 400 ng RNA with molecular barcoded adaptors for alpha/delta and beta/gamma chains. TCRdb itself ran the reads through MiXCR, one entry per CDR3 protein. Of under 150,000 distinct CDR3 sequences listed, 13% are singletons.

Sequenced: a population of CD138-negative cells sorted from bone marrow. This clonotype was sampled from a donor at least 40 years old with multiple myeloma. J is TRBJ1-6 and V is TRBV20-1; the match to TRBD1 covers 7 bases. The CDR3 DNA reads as TGCAGTGCCCGCCCCGGGACAGCCAGCCCAAACAATTCACCCCTCCACTTT. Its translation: CSARPGTASPNNSPLHF.